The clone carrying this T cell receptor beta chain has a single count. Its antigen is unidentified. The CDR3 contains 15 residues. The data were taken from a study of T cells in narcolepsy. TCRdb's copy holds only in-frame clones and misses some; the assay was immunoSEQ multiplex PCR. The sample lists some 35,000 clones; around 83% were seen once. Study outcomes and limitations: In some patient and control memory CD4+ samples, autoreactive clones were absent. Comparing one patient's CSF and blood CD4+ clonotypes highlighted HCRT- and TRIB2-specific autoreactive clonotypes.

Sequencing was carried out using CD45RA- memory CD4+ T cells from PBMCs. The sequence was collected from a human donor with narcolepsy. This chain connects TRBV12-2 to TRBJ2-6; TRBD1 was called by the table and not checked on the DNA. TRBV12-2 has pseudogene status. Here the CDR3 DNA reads TGTGCAAGTCGCTCCAGGGGGTCTGGGGCCAACGTCCTGACTTTC. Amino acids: CASRSRGSGANVLTF.